This T cell receptor beta chain was captured in a study of cytotoxic CD8 clonotypes in ibrutinib-treated CLL. Study details: Following treatment for a median roughly 12 months, range 6 to 36, response samples were then taken. Findings and caveats of the study: Upon ibrutinib response clonality rose, and upon progression it fell back toward baseline. Clonality measured at baseline exceeded age-matched healthy donors, tracking circulating CD8+ T-cell counts. The clonality rise at ibrutinib response reflected private clonotype expansion.

TCRdb keeps only in-frame clones here, not all; method: immunoSEQ multiplex PCR. The table has tens of thousands of clones, about 86% seen once; the top ten hold under 7%. With regard to this clone: Its target is unknown.

The ends were cut back, 4 bases at V and 5 bases at J, with 14 bases in the middle. The CDR3 has 14 residues. The V gene's germline CDR1 is SGDLS and CDR2 YYNGEE. Sequences were derived from PBMCs, sampled before ibrutinib treatment. The V call is TRBV9, the J call TRBJ2-3; the D call may be TRBD1 or TRBD2 (6 bases each). This TCR came from a human donor with chronic lymphocytic leukemia. CDR3 region: CASSPRGVGDTQYF. DNA for the CDR3: TGTGCCAGCAGCCCAAGGGGGGTTGGAGATACGCAGTATTTT.